This entry features one T cell receptor (beta chain) sequence. These data belong to a study of blood T cell repertoires in COVID-19. At the level of the study: In each case, the material was cDNA or gDNA derived from T cells, B-cell-depleted T cells, or PBMCs.

This table comes from immunoSEQ multiplex PCR, and its TCRdb copy is limited to in-frame clones, with some not included. The data show 300,000 to 350,000 clones, over 85% seen once. The sample consisted of peripheral blood. This receptor was identified in a woman aged 55-69 years with COVID-19, enrolled during active disease.

This CDR3 reads CATSDPGQGYGYTF. Written as DNA, the CDR3 is TGTGCCACCAGTGATCCGGGACAGGGGTATGGCTACACCTTC. The V and J genes are TRBV24-1 and TRBJ1-2, with 10 bases identical to TRBD1. This CDR3 has 14 amino acids. CDR1 and CDR2 from the germline V gene are KGHDR and SFDVKD. V trimming: 3 bases; J trimming: 5 bases; junction bases outside the gene matches: 2.